The 9 T cell receptor beta chains below all came from one sample that was sequenced in a study of control samples from healthy donors and cancer patients. Assay used: immunoSEQ multiplex PCR; TCRdb lists only in-frame clones, some missing. The sample includes approximately 150,000 clones, roughly 90% of them seen just once. Specimen: blood. The source of these receptors is a woman aged 30 to 39 in good health.

The V and J genes are TRBV7-9 and TRBJ1-4; D call uncertain. Germline values: CDR1 SEHNR, CDR2 FQNEAQ (reference sequence). The CDR3 runs to 13 residues. Trimming cost V 4 bases and J 8 bases, with 11 bases left between them. CDR3 sequence: CASSSLLGEKLFF. CDR3 bases: TGTGCCAGCAGCTCCCTCCTGGGGGAAAAACTGTTTTTT.

CDR3 sequence (DNA): TGCGCCAGCAGCAACTCCGGGACAGGGGTAGGTGAGCAGTTCTTC. This encodes CASSNSGTGVGEQFF. J is TRBJ2-1 and V is TRBV5-1; TRBD1 matches 10 bases. The CDR3 consists of 15 residues. J gave up 9 bases and V 4 bases, and 10 bases lay outside the gene matches. The germline gives CDR1 SGHRS, CDR2 YFSETQ.

This rearrangement joins TRBV2 to TRBJ1-2, with 9 positions matching TRBD1. This CDR3 has 13 residues. Germline CDR1 reads SNHLY; CDR2 reads FYNNEI. The J segment lost 7 bases and the V segment lost 8 bases, leaving 8 bases of the junction unmatched. This chain's CDR3 is CASLRDRAAGYTF. The CDR3 bases are TGTGCCAGCCTCAGGGACAGGGCCGCTGGCTACACCTTC.

J is TRBJ2-7 and V is TRBV5-1, with TRBD2 matching 13 bases. The CDR3 covers 15 residues. Germline CDR1 SGHRS, CDR2 YFSETQ. V lost 4 bases to trimming and J lost 3 bases; unmatched junction nucleotides: 4. In nucleotides, the CDR3 is TGCGCCAGCAGCCTGGGACTAGCGGGGAACTACGAGCAGTACTTC. Translating it yields CASSLGLAGNYEQYF.

The chain carries TRBV5-4 and TRBJ2-3, with 10 bases fitting TRBD2. V was pared by 4 bases and J by 2 bases, with 7 bases of the junction left unmatched. This CDR3 contains 16 residues. CDR1 SGHNT and CDR2 YYREEE come from the germline V gene (reference sequence). DNA of the CDR3: TGTGCCAGCAGCGCCCTAGCGGGAGCGGTCACAGATACGCAGTATTTT. Encoded protein: CASSALAGAVTDTQYF. Drawing the rest from reference TRBV5-4 and TRBJ2-3, the complete variable domain is ETGVTQSPTHLIKTRGQQVTLRCSSQSGHNTVSWYQQALGQGPQFIFQYYREEENGRGNFPPRFSGLQFPNYSSELNVNALELDDSALYLCASSALAGAVTDTQYFGPGTRLTVL.

This clone showed up just once. The chain recombines TRBV5-6 with TRBJ1-1, with D perhaps TRBD1 (6 bases). V lost 4 bases and J 10 bases, leaving 14 bases between the germline ends. Germline CDR1 SGHDT, CDR2 YYEEEE. This CDR3 contains 12 residues. The DNA for the CDR3 is TGTGCCAGCAGCAGGGGGACGGGCGGAGCTTTCTTT. Translation gives CASSRGTGGAFF.

This clone is a singleton in its sample. The chain carries TRBV5-1 and TRBJ1-5, with D hard to call. V lost 0 bases, J lost 1 base, and 11 bases lay in between. The CDR3 totals 16 residues. Germline V lookup: CDR1 SGHRS, CDR2 YFSETQ. The DNA of the CDR3 is TGCGCCAGCAGCTTGGACACGGGTGGGAGCAATCAGCCCCAGCATTTT. This sequence encodes CASSLDTGGSNQPQHF.

This rearrangement joins TRBV16 to TRBJ1-2; D might be TRBD1 (5 bases). The V and J ends lost 0 bases and 7 bases respectively, with 12 bases between them. CDR1 and CDR2 from the germline V gene are KGHSY and FQNENV. CDR3 length equals 14 residues. This CDR3 is CASSQSAGYIGYTF. The CDR3 DNA reads TGTGCCAGCAGCCAATCAGCAGGGTATATTGGCTACACCTTC.

V usage is TRBV7-2 and J usage is TRBJ1-1; possibly TRBD1 for D (6 bases). Germline V gene sequence: CDR1 SGHTA, CDR2 FQGNSA. The CDR3 has 16 amino acids. Trimming left V 5 bases short and J 4 bases short, with 20 bases between. The CDR3 here is CASSDLQGWGVTEAFF. In DNA, the CDR3 is TGTGCCAGCAGCGATTTACAGGGATGGGGTGTCACTGAAGCTTTCTTT.